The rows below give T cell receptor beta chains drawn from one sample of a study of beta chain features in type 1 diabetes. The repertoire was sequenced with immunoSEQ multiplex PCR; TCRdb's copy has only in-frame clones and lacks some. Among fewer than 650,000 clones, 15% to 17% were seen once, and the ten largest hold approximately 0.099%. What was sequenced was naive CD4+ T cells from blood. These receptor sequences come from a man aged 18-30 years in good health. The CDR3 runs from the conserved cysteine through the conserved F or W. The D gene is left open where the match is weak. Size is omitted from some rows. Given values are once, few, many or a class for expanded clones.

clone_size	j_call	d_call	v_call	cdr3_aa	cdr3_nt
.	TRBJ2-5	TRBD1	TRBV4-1	CASSQDAGQGVPQYF	TGCGCCAGCAGCCAAGATGCAGGACAGGGGGTCCCCCAGTACTTC
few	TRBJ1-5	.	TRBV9	CASSERQRRSNQPQHF	TGTGCCAGCAGCGAACGACAGCGCAGGAGCAATCAGCCCCAGCATTTT
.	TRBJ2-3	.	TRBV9	CASSVEGGSTDTQYF	TGTGCCAGCAGCGTAGAGGGTGGGAGCACAGATACGCAGTATTTT
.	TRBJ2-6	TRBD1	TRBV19	CASGQVGSGANVLTF	TGTGCCAGTGGACAGGTGGGGTCTGGGGCCAACGTCCTGACTTTC
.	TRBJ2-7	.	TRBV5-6	CASSLEVRASGEQYF	TGTGCCAGCAGCTTGGAGGTCAGGGCTTCCGGCGAGCAGTACTTC
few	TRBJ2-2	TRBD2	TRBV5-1	CASSLGSGATGELFF	TGCGCCAGCAGCTTGGGCAGCGGGGCCACCGGGGAGCTGTTTTTT
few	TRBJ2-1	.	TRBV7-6	CASSLGSGRQFF	TGTGCCAGCAGCTTGGGTTCCGGTAGACAGTTCTTC
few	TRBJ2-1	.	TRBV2	CASSIKNEQFF	TGTGCCAGCAGTATAAAGAATGAGCAGTTCTTC
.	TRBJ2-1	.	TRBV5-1	CASSPDSNEQFF	TGCGCCAGCAGCCCGGATAGTAATGAGCAGTTCTTC
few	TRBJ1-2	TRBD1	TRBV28	CASSRWDRVEGYTF	TGTGCCAGCAGTCGATGGGACAGGGTGGAGGGCTACACCTTC
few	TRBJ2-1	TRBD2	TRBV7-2	CASSKLAGGFNEQFF	TGTGCCAGCAGCAAACTAGCGGGGGGGTTCAATGAGCAGTTCTTC
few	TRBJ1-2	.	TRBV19	CASNTNYGYTF	TGTGCCAGTAACACGAACTATGGCTACACCTTC
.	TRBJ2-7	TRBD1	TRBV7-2	CASSLTPQGAYEQYF	TGTGCCAGCAGCTTGACCCCCCAGGGGGCCTACGAGCAGTACTTC
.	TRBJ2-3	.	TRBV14	CASSLGRRKAVTDTQYF	TGTGCCAGCAGCCTCGGTCGGCGGAAGGCAGTCACAGATACGCAGTATTTT
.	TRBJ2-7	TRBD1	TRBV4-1	CASSQVGQGPLSYEQYF	TGCGCCAGCAGCCAAGTTGGACAGGGCCCTCTTTCCTACGAGCAGTACTTC
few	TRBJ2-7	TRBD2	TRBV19	CASSIDSRTSGTYEQYF	TGTGCCAGTAGTATAGATTCCCGGACTAGCGGAACCTACGAGCAGTACTTC
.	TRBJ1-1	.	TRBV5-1	CASSLAWQGNTEAFF	TGCGCCAGCAGCTTGGCTTGGCAGGGGAACACTGAAGCTTTCTTT
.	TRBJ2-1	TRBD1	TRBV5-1	CASRLVTGGEGEQFF	TGCGCCAGCAGACTGGTGACAGGGGGCGAGGGTGAGCAGTTCTTC
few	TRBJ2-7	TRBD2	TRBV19	CASRGSPSGGFSYEQYF	TGTGCCAGTAGAGGTTCTCCTAGCGGGGGATTCTCCTACGAGCAGTACTTC
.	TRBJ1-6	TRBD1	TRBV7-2	CASSLGQGVNSPLHF	TGTGCCAGCAGCTTGGGACAGGGTGTTAATTCACCCCTCCACTTT
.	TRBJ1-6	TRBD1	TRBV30	CAWSVLRTGVRRPSPLHF	TGTGCCTGGAGTGTACTCCGGACAGGGGTACGGCGGCCTTCACCCCTCCACTTT
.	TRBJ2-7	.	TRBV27	CASSLLGNYEQYF	TGTGCCAGCAGTTTATTGGGGAACTACGAGCAGTACTTC
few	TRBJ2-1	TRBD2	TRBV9	CASSRQTSGNEQFF	TGTGCCAGCTCTAGGCAGACTAGCGGCAATGAGCAGTTCTTC
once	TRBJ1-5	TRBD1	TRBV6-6	CASRLQGADNQPQHF	TGTGCCAGCAGGCTACAGGGGGCAGACAATCAGCCCCAGCATTTT
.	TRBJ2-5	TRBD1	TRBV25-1	CATTQGAGETQYF	TGTGCCACTACACAGGGGGCCGGAGAGACCCAGTACTTC
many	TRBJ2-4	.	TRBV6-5	CASRLAKNIQYF	TGTGCCAGCAGGCTAGCCAAAAACATTCAGTACTTC
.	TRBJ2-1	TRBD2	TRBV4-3	CASSWGAGPSSYNEQFF	TGCGCCAGCAGCTGGGGAGCGGGGCCTAGCTCCTACAATGAGCAGTTCTTC
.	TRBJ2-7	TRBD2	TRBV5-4	CASSRLGLAGLEQYF	TGTGCCAGCAGCCGATTAGGATTAGCGGGACTCGAGCAGTACTTC
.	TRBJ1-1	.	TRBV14	CASSRTTATEAFF	TGTGCCAGCAGCCGGACAACAGCAACTGAAGCTTTCTTT
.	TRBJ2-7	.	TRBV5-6	CASSPRRDVRNEQYF	TGTGCCAGCAGCCCCCGGCGGGACGTTCGCAACGAGCAGTACTTC
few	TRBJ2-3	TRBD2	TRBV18	CASSPELAGLRTDTQYF	TGTGCCAGCTCACCAGAACTAGCGGGGTTACGCACAGATACGCAGTATTTT
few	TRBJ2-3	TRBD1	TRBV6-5	CASGVEGQYTDTQYF	TGTGCCAGCGGCGTCGAGGGACAGTACACAGATACGCAGTATTTT
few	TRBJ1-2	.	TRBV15	CATSRDRGSANYGYTF	TGTGCCACCAGCAGAGATCGGGGGTCAGCTAACTATGGCTACACCTTC
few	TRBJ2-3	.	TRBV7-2	CASSLASRRGRADTQYF	TGTGCCAGCAGCTTGGCTAGTCGGCGGGGGCGGGCAGATACGCAGTATTTT
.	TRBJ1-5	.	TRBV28	CASHNQPQHF	TGTGCCTCCCATAATCAGCCCCAGCATTTT
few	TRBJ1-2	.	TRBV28	CASSLKAYGYTF	TGTGCCAGCAGTTTAAAAGCCTATGGCTACACCTTC
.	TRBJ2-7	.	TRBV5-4	CASSLDKSEQYF	TGTGCCAGCAGCTTGGATAAGTCGGAGCAGTACTTC
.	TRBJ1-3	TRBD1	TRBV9	CASSVEKDRRSGNTIYF	TGTGCCAGCAGCGTAGAAAAGGACAGGCGCTCTGGAAACACCATATATTTT
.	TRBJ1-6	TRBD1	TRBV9	CASSVGTVGGSPLHF	TGTGCCAGCAGCGTTGGGACAGTCGGCGGTTCACCCCTCCACTTT
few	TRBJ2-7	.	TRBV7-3	CASSSMAGNYEQYF	TGTGCCAGCAGCTCTATGGCAGGGAACTACGAGCAGTACTTC
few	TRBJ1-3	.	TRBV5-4	CASSLGTISGNTIYF	TGTGCCAGCAGCTTGGGTACAATCTCTGGAAACACCATATATTTT
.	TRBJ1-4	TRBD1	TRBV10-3	CAISESNRGVNEKLFF	TGTGCCATCAGTGAGTCGAACAGGGGTGTTAATGAAAAACTGTTTTTT
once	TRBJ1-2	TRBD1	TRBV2	CASRGTGGFDGYTF	TGTGCCAGCAGGGGGACAGGGGGTTTCGATGGCTACACCTTC
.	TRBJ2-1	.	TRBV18	CASSPQGMSYNEQFF	TGTGCCAGCTCACCGCAAGGGATGTCCTACAATGAGCAGTTCTTC
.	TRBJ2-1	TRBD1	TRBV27	CASSLIGDRGPYNEQFF	TGTGCCAGCAGTTTAATCGGAGACAGGGGTCCCTACAATGAGCAGTTCTTC
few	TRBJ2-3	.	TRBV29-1	CSSGGGGRYTQYF	TGCAGCTCTGGGGGCGGGGGACGGTATACGCAGTATTTT
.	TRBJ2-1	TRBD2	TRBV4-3	CASSQANRGLAGGPSYNEQFF	TGCGCCAGCAGCCAAGCTAACCGGGGACTAGCGGGAGGCCCCTCGTACAATGAGCAGTTCTTC
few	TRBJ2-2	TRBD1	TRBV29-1	CSARGQGAYTGELFF	TGCAGCGCTCGGGGACAGGGGGCGTACACCGGGGAGCTGTTTTTT
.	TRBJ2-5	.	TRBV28	CASSLSGRKTQYF	TGTGCCAGCAGTTTATCAGGGAGGAAGACCCAGTACTTC
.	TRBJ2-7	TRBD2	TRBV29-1	CSARTSGRSYEQYF	TGCAGCGCTCGGACTAGCGGGCGCTCCTACGAGCAGTACTTC
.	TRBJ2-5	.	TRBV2	CASSRYQETQYF	TGTGCCAGCAGCAGATACCAAGAGACCCAGTACTTC